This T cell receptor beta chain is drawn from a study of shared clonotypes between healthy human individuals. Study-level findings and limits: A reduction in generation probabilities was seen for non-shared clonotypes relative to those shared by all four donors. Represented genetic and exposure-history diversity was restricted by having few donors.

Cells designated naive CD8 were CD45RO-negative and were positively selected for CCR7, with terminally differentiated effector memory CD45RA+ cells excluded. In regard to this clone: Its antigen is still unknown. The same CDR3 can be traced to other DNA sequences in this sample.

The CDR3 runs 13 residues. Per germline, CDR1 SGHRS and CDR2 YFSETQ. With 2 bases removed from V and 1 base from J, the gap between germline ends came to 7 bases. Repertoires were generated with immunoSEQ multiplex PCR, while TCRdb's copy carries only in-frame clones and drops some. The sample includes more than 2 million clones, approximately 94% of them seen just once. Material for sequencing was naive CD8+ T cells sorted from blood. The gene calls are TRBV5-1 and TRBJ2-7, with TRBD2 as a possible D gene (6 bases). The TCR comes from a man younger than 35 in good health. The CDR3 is CASSFRESYEQYF. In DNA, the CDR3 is TGCGCCAGCAGCTTCCGGGAGTCCTACGAGCAGTACTTC.